This TCR beta chain was identified during a study of regulatory T cells in long-lasting Graves disease. Study findings and constraints: Shared public clonotypes totalled fewer than 3,000 in persistent patients, compared with 966 in new patients.

The V segment lost 6 bases and the J segment 6 bases; nucleotides outside the gene matches: 16. This CDR3 has 17 amino acids. This clonotype was counted at least ten times. The target antigen is unknown. Time point given: persistent/refractory GD, antithyroid drugs over 5 years with positive TRAb. Construction of the TCR library relied on RNA isolated from PBMCs. Patients came from an endocrinology department in Xi'an, China. Approximately 9.9-milliliter peripheral blood samples went into EDTA tubes. Relying on iRepertoire HTBI primers and Arm-PCR of CDR3 regions, the team built TCR beta libraries. Original analysis: The samples yielded roughly 60 TRBV and approximately 15 TRBJ segments. Via MiXCR, TCRdb re-called the multiplex PCR reads, giving one row per CDR3 protein. TCRdb's processing, not the authors', yielded these V and J calls. The sample includes fewer than 550,000 distinct CDR3 sequences, 20% to 25% of them seen just once.

The chain couples TRBV12-3 or TRBV12-4 to TRBJ2-4, with 8 bases fitting TRBD2. The source material was peripheral blood mononuclear cells (PBMCs), sampled when the disease was refractory, from a patient treated with antithyroid drugs. The source is a female donor with Graves disease. The CDR3 bases are TGTGCCAGCAGACCCGCGGGGGGTAGTTCGGATATAAACATTCAGTACTTC. Protein: CASRPAGGSSDINIQYF.